This T cell receptor beta chain was found in a study of blood T cell repertoires in COVID-19. Turning to the study itself: Donors in the United States, Italy and Spain gave samples during acute or convalescent COVID-19. PBMCs, B-cell-depleted T cells, or T cells provided the cDNA or gDNA that made up the material.

Original analysis: Reference gene primer amplification yielded estimated nucleated cell counts. This table comes from immunoSEQ multiplex PCR, and its TCRdb copy is limited to in-frame clones, with some not included. V, J and clone size are those of that table, while D and trimming were read from the DNA. Of 65,000 to 75,000 clones listed, about 84% are singletons. CDR3 size: 12 residues. Germline lookup yields CDR1 GTSNPN and CDR2 SVGIG (reference sequence). The V and J ends lost 2 bases and 9 bases, in that order; junction bases with no gene match: 2. This sequence originates from a human donor in a cohort sampled during active COVID-19. Sequenced material: peripheral blood. The chain is built from TRBV30 and TRBJ2-3, with 10 positions matching TRBD1. In DNA, the CDR3 is TGTGCCTGGAGTTGGGACAGGGGAACGCAGTATTTT. This gives the protein CAWSWDRGTQYF.